These 10 T cell receptor beta chains were sequenced from one sample in a study of vaccination effects on CD4 cells after COVID-19. The method was immunoSEQ multiplex PCR; TCRdb's version includes in-frame clones alone and lacks a portion of them. The sample carries 70,000 to 85,000 clones, over 60% recorded once. CD4+ T cells were isolated after around ten days of culture. These receptors have no known antigen. The sample consisted of CD4+ T cells from PBMCs cultured without peptide, taken before COVID-19 vaccination. These receptor sequences come from a human donor who received a COVID-19 vaccine.

CDR3 bases: TGTGCCAGCAGCGACGGGGGTGGAGGTAGCTACGAGCAGTACGTC. This translates into CASSDGGGGSYEQYV. The chain has TRBV6-2 or TRBV6-3 and TRBJ2-7; possible D gene TRBD2, 6 bases. The germline CDR1 and CDR2 sequences are MNHEY and SVGEGT. The CDR3 is 15 amino acids. Between the trimmed V and J ends, which lost 6 bases and 3 bases, there was a span of 18 bases.

This clone was seen only once. This chain uses TRBV18 with TRBJ1-1, with a weak D call TRBD1 (5 bases). This CDR3 has 14 amino acids. V gave up 5 bases and J gave up 3 bases, with 13 bases separating them. Germline CDR1 reads KGHSH; CDR2 reads LQKENI. CDR3 sequence: CASSSGSGDTEAFF. Written as DNA, the CDR3 is TGTGCCAGCTCATCCGGGTCGGGGGACACTGAAGCTTTCTTT.

The chain has TRBV3-1 (or the pseudogene TRBV3-2) and TRBJ2-2, with D maybe TRBD1 (5 bases). Germline V gene lookup returns CDR1 LGHDT and CDR2 YNNKEL (reference sequence). The length of the CDR3 is 15 residues. Trimming stripped 1 base from V and 4 bases from J, with 10 bases between. CDR3 coding DNA: TGTGCCAGCAGCCAAGTCAGGGTTGGCACCGGGGAGCTGTTTTTT. Its translation is CASSQVRVGTGELFF.

V and J are TRBV30 and TRBJ1-1; D ambiguous. Germline-derived CDR1 and CDR2 are GTSNPN and SVGIG (reference sequence). Trimming stripped 2 bases from V and 4 bases from J, with 8 bases between. This CDR3 is 12 amino acids long. Here the CDR3 reads CAWSKGGTEAFF. DNA for the CDR3: TGTGCCTGGAGTAAGGGCGGCACTGAAGCTTTCTTT.

This clone has only one observation. This sequence joins TRBV24-1 and TRBJ2-3; 7 bases are shared with TRBD1. Trimming took 5 bases from V and 4 from J; bases not matched to a gene: 5. The CDR3 sequence is 14 residues long. Germline CDR1 is KGHDR and CDR2 is SFDVKD. The CDR3 spells CATSATGVADTQYF. CDR3 in DNA: TGTGCCACCAGTGCAACAGGGGTGGCAGATACGCAGTATTTT.

This chain connects TRBV7-8 to TRBJ2-3; 12 positions agree with TRBD2. The CDR3 is made up of 17 amino acids. Trimming removed 3 bases from V and 2 bases from J; junction bases left unmatched: 6. Germline-derived CDR1 and CDR2 are SGHVS and FQNEAQ. In DNA, the CDR3 is TGTGCCAGCAGCTTCGTTGGACTAGCGGGGAACACAGATACGCAGTATTTT. Its translation is CASSFVGLAGNTDTQYF. Filled out from reference TRBV7-8 and TRBJ2-3, the complete variable domain reads GAGVSQSPRYKVAKRGQDVALRCDPISGHVSLFWYQQALGQGPEFLTYFQNEAQLDKSGLPSDRFFAERPEGSVSTLKIQRTQQEDSAVYLCASSFVGLAGNTDTQYFGPGTRLTVL.

This chain joins TRBV25-1 and TRBJ2-3; D could derive from TRBD1 or TRBD2 (5 bases each). With 4 bases removed from V and 2 bases from J, the gap between germline ends came to 16 bases. The CDR3 length is 16 residues. Germline V gene data show CDR1 as MGHDK and CDR2 as SYGVNS. CDR3 sequence reads: CASSATGTGTTDTQYF. The CDR3 DNA reads as TGTGCCAGCAGTGCGACCGGGACGGGGACCACAGATACGCAGTATTTT.

This chain uses TRBV6-2 or TRBV6-3 with TRBJ2-7; the match to TRBD1 covers 7 bases. V lost 6 bases and J lost 1; bases outside the gene matches: 12. This CDR3 is 16 amino acids long. The germline CDR1 and CDR2 sequences are MNHEY and SVGEGT. The CDR3 DNA reads as TGTGCCAGCAGCCCCTCCAGGGGGTTAGGGTCCTACGAGCAGTACGTC. It specifies CASSPSRGLGSYEQYV.

The J gene is TRBJ1-1, the V gene TRBV5-1; 8 positions match TRBD1. There are 16 residues in the CDR3. The trim removed 2 bases at V and 0 bases at J, leaving 6 bases unmatched. CDR1 is SGHRS, CDR2 YFSETQ, per germline. In nucleotides, the CDR3 is TGCGCCAGCAGCTTCCTAGGACAGGGCCTGAACACTGAAGCTTTCTTT. As protein: CASSFLGQGLNTEAFF.

This clone was seen a handful of times. The V and J genes are TRBV7-8 and TRBJ2-7; D perhaps matches TRBD2 (5 bases). The CDR3 consists of 14 residues. CDR1 and CDR2 from the germline V gene are SGHVS and FQNEAQ. Trimming took 2 bases from V and 3 from J, leaving 11 bases between them. This CDR3 is CASSLSGKFYEQYV. In DNA form, the CDR3 reads TGTGCCAGCAGCTTATCCGGGAAATTCTACGAGCAGTACGTC.